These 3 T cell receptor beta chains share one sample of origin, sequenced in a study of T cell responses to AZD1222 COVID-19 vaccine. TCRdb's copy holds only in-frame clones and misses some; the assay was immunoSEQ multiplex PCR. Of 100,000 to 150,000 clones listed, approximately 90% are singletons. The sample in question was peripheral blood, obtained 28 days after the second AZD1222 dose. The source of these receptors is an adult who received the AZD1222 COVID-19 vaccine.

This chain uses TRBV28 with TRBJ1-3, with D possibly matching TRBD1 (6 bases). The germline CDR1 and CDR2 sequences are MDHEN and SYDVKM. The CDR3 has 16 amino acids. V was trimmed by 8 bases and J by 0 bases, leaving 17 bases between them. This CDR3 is CASLDATGSSGNTIYF. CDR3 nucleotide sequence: TGTGCCAGCTTGGATGCGACAGGCAGCTCTGGAAACACCATATATTTT.

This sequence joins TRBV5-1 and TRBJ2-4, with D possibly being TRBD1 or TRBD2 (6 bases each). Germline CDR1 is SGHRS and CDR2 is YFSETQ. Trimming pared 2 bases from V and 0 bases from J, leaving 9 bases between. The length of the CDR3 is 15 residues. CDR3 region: CASSFSGAAKNIQYF. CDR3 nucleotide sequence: TGCGCCAGCAGCTTTTCGGGGGCAGCCAAAAACATTCAGTACTTC.

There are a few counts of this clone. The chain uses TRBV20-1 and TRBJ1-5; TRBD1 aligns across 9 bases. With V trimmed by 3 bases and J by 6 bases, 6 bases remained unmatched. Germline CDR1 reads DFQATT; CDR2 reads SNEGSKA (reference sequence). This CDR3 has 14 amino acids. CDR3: CSASKTGGSQPQHF. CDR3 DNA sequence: TGCAGTGCTAGTAAGACAGGGGGATCTCAGCCCCAGCATTTT.